Listed below are T cell receptor beta chains from one sample, sequenced in a study of regulatory T cells in long-lasting Graves disease. TCRdb analysed the multiplex PCR reads with MiXCR anew, one entry per CDR3 protein. This sample has approximately 350,000 distinct CDR3 sequences; 16% occur once, and the top ten carry roughly 27%. This sample was shared with a second study, whose subject was T cells in Graves' hyperthyroidism and ophthalmopathy.

The source material was peripheral blood mononuclear cells (PBMCs), sampled at new diagnosis, from a patient treated with antithyroid drugs. These TCRs come from a man aged 35 to 55 with Graves disease. CDR3s include the opening cysteine and the closing phenylalanine or tryptophan. Fields, in order: clone size, D gene, V gene, J gene, CDR3 protein. D genes are given only for firm matches. Only part of the rows carry a size: once, few, many, or a class if the clone is expanded.

few	TRBD1	TRBV28	TRBJ2-5	CASSHLDREETQYF
many	.	TRBV10-3	TRBJ1-5	CAISVSGGNQPQHF
many	.	TRBV28	TRBJ1-5	CASSLLSWDQPQHF
many	.	TRBV12-5	TRBJ1-3	CASGLRLWDTPGNTIYF
many	.	TRBV7-3	TRBJ2-3	CASSPRGVSDTQYF
many	.	TRBV5-1	TRBJ2-7	CASSRVRGEQYF
.	TRBD1	TRBV20-1	TRBJ2-7	CSATGTGDYEQYF
many	TRBD2	TRBV2	.	CASSELADLETQYF
.	.	TRBV27	TRBJ1-2	CASSLSAVSNGYTF
many	.	TRBV7-9	TRBJ1-5	CASVDGTHSNQPQHF
.	.	TRBV5-8	TRBJ1-2	CASSLEDAGATNYGYTF
many	.	TRBV27	TRBJ1-5	CASSTRRGDQPQHF
few	.	TRBV10-2	TRBJ2-7	CASTDSTYEQYF
few	.	TRBV7-3	TRBJ1-3	CASSSGLGNTIYF
many	.	TRBV18	TRBJ2-7	CASSQDTYYEQYF
many	.	TRBV12-3/TRBV12-4	TRBJ2-7	CASCRDGCYEQYF
.	.	TRBV5-1	TRBJ1-5	CASSQEPQLGNQPQHF
many	TRBD1	TRBV15	TRBJ2-5	CATLGQGGETQYF
once	.	TRBV29-1	TRBJ1-2	CSVEDRAGVANYGYTF